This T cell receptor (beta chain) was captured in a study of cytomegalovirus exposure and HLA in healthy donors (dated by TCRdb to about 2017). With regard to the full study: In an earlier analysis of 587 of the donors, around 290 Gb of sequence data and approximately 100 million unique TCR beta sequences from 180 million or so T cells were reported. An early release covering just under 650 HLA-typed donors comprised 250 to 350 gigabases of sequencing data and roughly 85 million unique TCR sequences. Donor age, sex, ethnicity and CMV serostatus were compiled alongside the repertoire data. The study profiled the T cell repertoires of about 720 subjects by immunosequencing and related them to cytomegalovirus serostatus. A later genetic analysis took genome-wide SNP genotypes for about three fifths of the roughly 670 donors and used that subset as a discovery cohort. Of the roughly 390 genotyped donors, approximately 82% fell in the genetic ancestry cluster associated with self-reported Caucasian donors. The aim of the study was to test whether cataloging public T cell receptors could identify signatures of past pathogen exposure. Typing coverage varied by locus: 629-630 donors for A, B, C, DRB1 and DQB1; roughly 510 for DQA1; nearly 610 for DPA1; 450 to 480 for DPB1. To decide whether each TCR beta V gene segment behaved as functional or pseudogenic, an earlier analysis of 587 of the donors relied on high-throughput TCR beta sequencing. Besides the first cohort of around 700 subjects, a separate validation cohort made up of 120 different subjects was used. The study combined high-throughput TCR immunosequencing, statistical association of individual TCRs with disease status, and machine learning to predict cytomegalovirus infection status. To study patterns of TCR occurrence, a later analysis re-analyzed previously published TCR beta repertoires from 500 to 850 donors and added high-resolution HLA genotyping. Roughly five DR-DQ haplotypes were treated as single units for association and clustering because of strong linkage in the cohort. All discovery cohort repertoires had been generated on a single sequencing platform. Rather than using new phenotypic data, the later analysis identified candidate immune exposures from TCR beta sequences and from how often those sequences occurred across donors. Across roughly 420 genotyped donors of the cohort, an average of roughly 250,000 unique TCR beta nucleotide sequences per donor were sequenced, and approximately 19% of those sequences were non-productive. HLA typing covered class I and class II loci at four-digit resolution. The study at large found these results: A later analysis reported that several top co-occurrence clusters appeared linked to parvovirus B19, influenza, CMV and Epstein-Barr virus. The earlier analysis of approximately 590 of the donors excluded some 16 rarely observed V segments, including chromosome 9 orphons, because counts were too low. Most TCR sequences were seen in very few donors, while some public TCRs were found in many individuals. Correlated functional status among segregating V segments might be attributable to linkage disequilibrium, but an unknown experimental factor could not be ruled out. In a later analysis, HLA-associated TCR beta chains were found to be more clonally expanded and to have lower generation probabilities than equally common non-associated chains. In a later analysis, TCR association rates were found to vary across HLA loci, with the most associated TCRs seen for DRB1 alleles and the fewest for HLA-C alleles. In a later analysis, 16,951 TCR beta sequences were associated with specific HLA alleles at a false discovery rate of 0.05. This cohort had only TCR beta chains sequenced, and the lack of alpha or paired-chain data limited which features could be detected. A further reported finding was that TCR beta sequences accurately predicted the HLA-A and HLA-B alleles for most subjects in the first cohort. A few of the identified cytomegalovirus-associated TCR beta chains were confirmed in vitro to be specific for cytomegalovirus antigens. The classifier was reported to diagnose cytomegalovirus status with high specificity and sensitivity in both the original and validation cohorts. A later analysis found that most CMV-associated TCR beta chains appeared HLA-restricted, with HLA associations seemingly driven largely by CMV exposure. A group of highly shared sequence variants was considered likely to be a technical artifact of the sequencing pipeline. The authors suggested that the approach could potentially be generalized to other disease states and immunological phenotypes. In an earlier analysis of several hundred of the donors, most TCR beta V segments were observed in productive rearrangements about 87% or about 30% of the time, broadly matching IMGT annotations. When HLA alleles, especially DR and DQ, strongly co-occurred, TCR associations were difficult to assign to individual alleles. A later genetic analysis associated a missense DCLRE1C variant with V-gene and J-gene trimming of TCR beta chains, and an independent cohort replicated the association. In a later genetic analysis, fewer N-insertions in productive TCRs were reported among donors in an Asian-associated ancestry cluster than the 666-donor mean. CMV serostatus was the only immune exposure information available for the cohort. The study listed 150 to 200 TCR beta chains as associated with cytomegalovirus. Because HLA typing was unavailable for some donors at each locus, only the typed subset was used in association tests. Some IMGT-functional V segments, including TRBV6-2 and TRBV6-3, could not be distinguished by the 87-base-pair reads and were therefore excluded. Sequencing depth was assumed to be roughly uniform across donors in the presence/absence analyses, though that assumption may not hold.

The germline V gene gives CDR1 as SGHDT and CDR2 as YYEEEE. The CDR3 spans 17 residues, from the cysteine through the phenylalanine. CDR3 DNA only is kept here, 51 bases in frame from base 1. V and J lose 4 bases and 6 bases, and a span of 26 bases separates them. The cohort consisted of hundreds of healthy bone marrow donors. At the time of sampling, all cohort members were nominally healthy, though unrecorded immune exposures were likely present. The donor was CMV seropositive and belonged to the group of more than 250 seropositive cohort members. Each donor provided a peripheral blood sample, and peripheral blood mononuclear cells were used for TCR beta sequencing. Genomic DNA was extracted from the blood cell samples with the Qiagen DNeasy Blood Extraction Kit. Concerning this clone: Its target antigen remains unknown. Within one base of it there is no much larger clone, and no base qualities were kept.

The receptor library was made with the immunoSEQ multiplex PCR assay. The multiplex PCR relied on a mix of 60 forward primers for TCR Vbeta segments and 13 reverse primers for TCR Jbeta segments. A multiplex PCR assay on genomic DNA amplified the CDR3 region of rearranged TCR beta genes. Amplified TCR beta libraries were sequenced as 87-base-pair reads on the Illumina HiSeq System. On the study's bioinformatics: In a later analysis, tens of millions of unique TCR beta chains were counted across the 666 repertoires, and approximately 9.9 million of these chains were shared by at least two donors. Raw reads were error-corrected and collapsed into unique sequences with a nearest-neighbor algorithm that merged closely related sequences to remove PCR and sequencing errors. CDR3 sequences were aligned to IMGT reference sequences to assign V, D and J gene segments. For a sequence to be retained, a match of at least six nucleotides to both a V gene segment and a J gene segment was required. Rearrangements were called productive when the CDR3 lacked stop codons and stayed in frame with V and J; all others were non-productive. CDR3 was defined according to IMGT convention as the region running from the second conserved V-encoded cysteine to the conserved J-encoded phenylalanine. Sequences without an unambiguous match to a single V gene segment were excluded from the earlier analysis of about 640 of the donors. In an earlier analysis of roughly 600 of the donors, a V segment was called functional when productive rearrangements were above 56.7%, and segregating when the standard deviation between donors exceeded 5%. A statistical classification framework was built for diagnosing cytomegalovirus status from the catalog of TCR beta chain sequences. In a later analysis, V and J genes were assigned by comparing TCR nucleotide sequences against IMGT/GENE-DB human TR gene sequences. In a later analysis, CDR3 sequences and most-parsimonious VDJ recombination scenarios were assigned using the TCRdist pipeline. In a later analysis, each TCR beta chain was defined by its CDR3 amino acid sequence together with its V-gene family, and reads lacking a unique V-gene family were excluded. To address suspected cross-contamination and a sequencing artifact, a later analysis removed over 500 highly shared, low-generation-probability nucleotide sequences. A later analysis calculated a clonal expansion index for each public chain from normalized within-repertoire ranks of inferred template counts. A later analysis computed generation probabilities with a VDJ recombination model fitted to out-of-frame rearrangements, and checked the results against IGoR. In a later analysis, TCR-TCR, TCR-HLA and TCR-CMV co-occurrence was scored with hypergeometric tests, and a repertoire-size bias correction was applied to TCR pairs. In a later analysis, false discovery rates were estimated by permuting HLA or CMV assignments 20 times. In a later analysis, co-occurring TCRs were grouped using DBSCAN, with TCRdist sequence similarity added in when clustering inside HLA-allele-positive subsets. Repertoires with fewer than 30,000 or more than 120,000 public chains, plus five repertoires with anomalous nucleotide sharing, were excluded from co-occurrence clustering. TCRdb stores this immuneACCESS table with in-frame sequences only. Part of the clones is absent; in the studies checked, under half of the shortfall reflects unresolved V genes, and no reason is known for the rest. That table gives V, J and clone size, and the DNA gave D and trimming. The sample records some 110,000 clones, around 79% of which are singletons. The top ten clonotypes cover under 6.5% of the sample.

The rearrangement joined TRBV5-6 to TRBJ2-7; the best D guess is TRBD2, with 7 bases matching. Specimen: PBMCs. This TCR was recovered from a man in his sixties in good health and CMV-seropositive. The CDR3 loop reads CASSVVGVGGQGIEQYF. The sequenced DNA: TGTGCCAGCAGCGTTGTGGGTGTGGGGGGGCAGGGTATCGAGCAGTACTTC.